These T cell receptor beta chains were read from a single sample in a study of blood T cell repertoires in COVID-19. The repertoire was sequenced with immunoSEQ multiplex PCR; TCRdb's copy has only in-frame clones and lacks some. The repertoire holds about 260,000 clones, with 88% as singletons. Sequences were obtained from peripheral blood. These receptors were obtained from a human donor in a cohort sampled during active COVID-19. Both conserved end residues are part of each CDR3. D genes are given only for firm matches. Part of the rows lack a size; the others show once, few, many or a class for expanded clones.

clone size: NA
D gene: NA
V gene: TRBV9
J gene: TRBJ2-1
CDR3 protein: CASSVGRDSYNEQFF
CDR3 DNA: TGTGCCAGCAGCGTAGGCAGGGACTCCTACAATGAGCAGTTCTTC

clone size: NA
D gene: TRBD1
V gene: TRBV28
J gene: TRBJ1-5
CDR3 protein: CASSLSQGQGRRHF
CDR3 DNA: TGTGCCAGCAGTCTTTCCCAGGGACAGGGGCGGAGACATTTT

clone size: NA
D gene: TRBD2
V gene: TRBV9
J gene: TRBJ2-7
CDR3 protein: CASSAGLALYEQYF
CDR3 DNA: TGTGCCAGCAGCGCGGGACTAGCCCTCTACGAGCAGTACTTC

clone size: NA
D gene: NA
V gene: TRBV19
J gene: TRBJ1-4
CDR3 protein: CATSRGIQEKLFF
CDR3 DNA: TGTGCCACCTCCCGGGGGATACAAGAAAAACTGTTTTTT

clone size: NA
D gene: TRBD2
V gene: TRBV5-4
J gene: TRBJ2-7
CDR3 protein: CASSLGLAGTYEQYF
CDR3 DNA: TGTGCCAGCAGCTTAGGACTAGCGGGGACCTACGAGCAGTACTTC

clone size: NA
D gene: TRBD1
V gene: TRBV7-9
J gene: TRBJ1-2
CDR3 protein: CASSLGAGGRHGYTF
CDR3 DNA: TGTGCCAGCAGCTTAGGGGCAGGGGGCCGACATGGCTACACCTTC

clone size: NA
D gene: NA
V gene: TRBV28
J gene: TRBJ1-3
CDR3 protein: CASSFTTIRNTIYF
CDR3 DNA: TGTGCCAGCAGCTTCACCACTATAAGAAACACCATATATTTT

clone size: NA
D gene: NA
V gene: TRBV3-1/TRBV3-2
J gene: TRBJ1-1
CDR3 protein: CASSQSQIEAFF
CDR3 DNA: TGTGCCAGCAGCCAATCGCAGATTGAAGCTTTCTTT

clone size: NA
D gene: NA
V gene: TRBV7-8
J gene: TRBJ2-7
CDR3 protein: CASSLGGGTGPQYF
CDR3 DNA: TGTGCCAGCAGCTTAGGGGGCGGTACCGGGCCGCAGTACTTC

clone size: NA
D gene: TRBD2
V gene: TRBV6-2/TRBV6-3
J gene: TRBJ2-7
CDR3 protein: CASSYIGGDYEQYF
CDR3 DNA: TGTGCCAGCAGTTACATCGGGGGGGACTACGAGCAGTACTTC

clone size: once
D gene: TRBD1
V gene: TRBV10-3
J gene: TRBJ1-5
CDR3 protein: CAISPGQGVVTQPQHF
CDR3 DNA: TGTGCCATCAGTCCCGGACAGGGAGTTGTCACTCAGCCCCAGCATTTT

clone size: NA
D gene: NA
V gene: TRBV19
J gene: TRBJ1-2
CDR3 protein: CASSRGVVNYGYTF
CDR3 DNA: TGTGCCAGCTCCAGGGGCGTTGTTAACTATGGCTACACCTTC

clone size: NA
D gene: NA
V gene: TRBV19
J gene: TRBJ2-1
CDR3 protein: CASSIAGGDNEQFF
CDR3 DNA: TGTGCCAGTAGTATAGCAGGAGGGGACAATGAGCAGTTCTTC

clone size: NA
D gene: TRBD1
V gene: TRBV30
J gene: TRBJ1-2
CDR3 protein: CAWSVIHTGDTF
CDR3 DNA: TGTGCCTGGAGTGTAATTCATACAGGGGACACCTTC

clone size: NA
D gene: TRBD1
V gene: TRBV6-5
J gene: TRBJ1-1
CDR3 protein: CASSYSYRGQTEAFF
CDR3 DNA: TGTGCCAGCAGTTACTCGTACAGGGGTCAGACTGAAGCTTTCTTT

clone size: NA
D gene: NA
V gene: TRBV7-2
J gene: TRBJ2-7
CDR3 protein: CASSLVGSGYQISYEQYF
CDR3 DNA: TGTGCCAGCAGCTTAGTTGGTAGCGGATATCAGATATCCTACGAGCAGTACTTC

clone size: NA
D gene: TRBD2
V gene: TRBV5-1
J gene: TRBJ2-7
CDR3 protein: CASSLVSGGISEQYF
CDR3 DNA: TGCGCCAGCAGCTTGGTTAGCGGGGGCATTTCCGAGCAGTACTTC

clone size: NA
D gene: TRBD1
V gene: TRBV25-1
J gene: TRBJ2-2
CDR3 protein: CASSWGTDTGELFF
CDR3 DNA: TGTGCCAGCAGTTGGGGGACAGACACCGGGGAGCTGTTTTTT

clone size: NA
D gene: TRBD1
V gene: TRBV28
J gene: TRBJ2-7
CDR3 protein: CASSRDRRFTYEQYF
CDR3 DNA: TGTGCCAGCAGCCGGGACAGAAGATTTACCTACGAGCAGTACTTC

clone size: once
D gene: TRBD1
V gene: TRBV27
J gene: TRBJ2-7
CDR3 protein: CASSLLWDRRYEQYF
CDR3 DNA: TGTGCCAGCAGTTTGCTATGGGACAGGAGATACGAGCAGTACTTC

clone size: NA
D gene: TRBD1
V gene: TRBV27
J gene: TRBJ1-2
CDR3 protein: CASSSPGQGRDGYTF
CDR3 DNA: TGTGCCAGCAGTTCCCCGGGACAGGGGAGGGACGGCTACACCTTC

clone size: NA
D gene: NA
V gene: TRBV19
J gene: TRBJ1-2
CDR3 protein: CASSPFREANYGYTF
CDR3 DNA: TGTGCCAGTAGTCCATTCAGGGAAGCTAACTATGGCTACACCTTC

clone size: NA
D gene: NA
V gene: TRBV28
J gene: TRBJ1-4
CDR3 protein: CATKPNLKQGLAATNEKLFF
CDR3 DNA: TGTGCCACCAAACCCAACCTTAAACAGGGATTGGCAGCAACTAATGAAAAACTGTTTTTT

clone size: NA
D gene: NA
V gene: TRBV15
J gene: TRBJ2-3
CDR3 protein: CATSRDRADTQYF
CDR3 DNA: TGTGCCACCAGCAGAGATCGGGCAGATACGCAGTATTTT

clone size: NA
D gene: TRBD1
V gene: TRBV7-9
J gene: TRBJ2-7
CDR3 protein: CASSTGQVPYEQYF
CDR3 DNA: TGTGCCAGCAGCACCGGACAGGTCCCCTACGAGCAGTACTTC

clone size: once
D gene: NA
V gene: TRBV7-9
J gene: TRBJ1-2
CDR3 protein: CASSSVVGVVDYGYTF
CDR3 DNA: TGTGCCAGCAGCTCTGTAGTCGGGGTTGTTGACTATGGCTACACCTTC

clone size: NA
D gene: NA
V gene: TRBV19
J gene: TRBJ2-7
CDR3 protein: CASSTREFTYEQYF
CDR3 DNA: TGTGCCAGTAGTACCAGGGAATTCACCTACGAGCAGTACTTC

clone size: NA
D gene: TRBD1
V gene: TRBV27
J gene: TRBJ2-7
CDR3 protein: CASSLSTAGGWYEQYF
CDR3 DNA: TGTGCCAGCAGTTTATCGACGGCAGGGGGCTGGTACGAGCAGTACTTC

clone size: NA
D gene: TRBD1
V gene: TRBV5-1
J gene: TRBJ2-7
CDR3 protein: CASSLEARGLYEQYF
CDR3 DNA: TGCGCCAGCAGCTTGGAGGCCAGGGGGCTCTACGAGCAGTACTTC

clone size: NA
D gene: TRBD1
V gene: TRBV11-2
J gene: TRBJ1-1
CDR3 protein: CASSVHRGLAFF
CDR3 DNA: TGTGCCAGCAGCGTTCACAGGGGGCTGGCTTTCTTT

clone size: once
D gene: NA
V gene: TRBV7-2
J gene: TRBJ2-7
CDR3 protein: CASSLFLGNSYEQYF
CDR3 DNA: TGTGCCAGCAGTCTGTTCCTGGGCAACTCCTACGAGCAGTACTTC

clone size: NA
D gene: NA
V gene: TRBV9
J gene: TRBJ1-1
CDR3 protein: CASSITPSAGRNEAFF
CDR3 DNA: TGTGCCAGCAGCATAACTCCATCTGCAGGGAGGAATGAAGCTTTCTTT

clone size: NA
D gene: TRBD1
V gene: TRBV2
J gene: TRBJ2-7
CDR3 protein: CARQGFHEQYF
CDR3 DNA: TGTGCCAGACAGGGGTTCCACGAGCAGTACTTC

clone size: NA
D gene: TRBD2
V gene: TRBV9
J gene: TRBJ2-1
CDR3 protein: CASSVASSGTGNEQFF
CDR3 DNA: TGTGCCAGCAGCGTAGCCAGTAGCGGGACGGGGAATGAGCAGTTCTTC

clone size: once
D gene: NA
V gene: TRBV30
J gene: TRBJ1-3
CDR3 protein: CAWSGGDSGNTIYF
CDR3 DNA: TGTGCCTGGAGTGGGGGAGACTCTGGAAACACCATATATTTT

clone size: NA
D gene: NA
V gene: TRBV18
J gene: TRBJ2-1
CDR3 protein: CASSPPTPGFLSNNEQFF
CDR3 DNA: TGTGCCAGCTCACCACCCACCCCAGGGTTCCTTTCTAACAATGAGCAGTTCTTC

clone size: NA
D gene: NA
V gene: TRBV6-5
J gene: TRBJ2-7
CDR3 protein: CASRDSWTHEQYF
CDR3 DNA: TGTGCCAGCAGGGACAGCTGGACGCACGAGCAGTACTTC